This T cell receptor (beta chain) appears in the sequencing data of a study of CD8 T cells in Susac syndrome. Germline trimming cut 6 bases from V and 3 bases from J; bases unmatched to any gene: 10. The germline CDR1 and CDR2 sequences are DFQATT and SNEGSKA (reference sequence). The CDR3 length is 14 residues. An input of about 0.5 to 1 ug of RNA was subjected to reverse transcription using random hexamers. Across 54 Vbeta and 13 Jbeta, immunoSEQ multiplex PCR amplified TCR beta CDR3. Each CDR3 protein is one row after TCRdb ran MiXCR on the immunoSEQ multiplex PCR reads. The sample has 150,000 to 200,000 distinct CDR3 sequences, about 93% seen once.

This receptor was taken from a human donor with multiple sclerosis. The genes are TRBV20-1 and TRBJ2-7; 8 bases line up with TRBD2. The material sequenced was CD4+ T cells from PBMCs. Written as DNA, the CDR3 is TGCAGTGCAAATCCCAGGACTAGCATCTACGAGCAGTACTTC. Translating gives CSANPRTSIYEQYF.